This T cell receptor (beta chain) was profiled in a study of blood T cell repertoires in COVID-19. Overall study context: There were acute and convalescent COVID-19 samples, and they came from the United States, Italy and Spain.

Original data processing: Quantification of nucleated cells was approximated via reference gene primer amplification. Profiled with immunoSEQ multiplex PCR; TCRdb holds only in-frame clones, not every one. For V, J and clone size, that table is used; D and trimming come from the DNA. There are about 410,000 clones in the sample; 89% occur only once, and 1.5% to 1.8% lies in the top ten. This clone showed up just once. V lost 1 base, J lost 4 bases, and 7 bases lay in between. This CDR3 contains 14 residues. Germline V gene sequence: CDR1 LGHDT, CDR2 YNNKEL (reference sequence). This chain links TRBV3-1 (or the pseudogene TRBV3-2) with TRBJ2-2; D is possibly TRBD1 (6 bases). The sequenced material came from peripheral blood. The sequence came from a woman aged 40 to 49 with COVID-19, enrolled during active disease. The CDR3 sequence: CASSQGGPTGELFF. CDR3 nucleotides: TGTGCCAGCAGCCAAGGGGGGCCCACCGGGGAGCTGTTTTTT.